This note documents a single T cell receptor beta chain sequence. Its target is unknown. The data were obtained in a study of cytomegalovirus exposure and HLA in healthy donors. Overall study findings and caveats: Beyond CMV serostatus, there was no information to go on about immune exposure. A missense variant in DCLRE1C was later tied to TCR beta V- and J-gene trimming. Previous analysis showed most TCR beta V segments were productive about 87% or about 30% of the time.

Per germline, CDR1 MDHEN and CDR2 SYDVKM. The CDR3 totals 15 residues. Trimming cost V 5 bases and J 4 bases, with 17 bases left between them. A multiplex PCR was run with 60 Vbeta primers and 13 Jbeta primers. Libraries were prepared by immunoSEQ multiplex PCR; TCRdb keeps only in-frame clonotypes and omits some of them. Here the sample spans over 70,000 clones, approximately 69% being singletons. The sample was PBMCs. The clonotype was recovered from a young man in good health and CMV-seropositive. This chain connects TRBV28 to TRBJ1-1; D might be TRBD1 (6 bases). CDR3 amino acids: CASSLGGSRGTEAFF. The CDR3 DNA reads as TGTGCCAGCAGTCTAGGGGGTTCAAGGGGCACTGAAGCTTTCTTT.